This T cell receptor beta chain was sequenced in a study of post-analysis software for immune sequencing data. Findings and limits, study-wide: Clustering by F measure revealed strong co-clustering among samples prepared together in one batch. Controls had lower frequencies than patients of about 5 TRBV segments, which included TRBV5-6, TRBV5-1 and TRBV20-1.

This CDR3 has 12 amino acids. V lost 0 bases, J lost 9 bases, and 9 bases lay in between. Germline assignment: CDR1 MNHNY and CDR2 SVGAGI (reference sequence). This clonotype has only a few counts. Its antigen is unidentified. Unique molecular identifiers were carried by the TCR beta cDNA libraries. The yield from roughly 1 to 10 million T cells was 500,000 or so cDNA molecules in total. TCRdb re-derived calls from the PCR reads in MiXCR, one entry per CDR3 protein. The profile shows roughly 430,000 distinct CDR3 sequences, about 40% of them singletons. V gene TRBV6-6 combines with J gene TRBJ2-7; D perhaps matches TRBD2 (6 bases). The sequence was collected from a girl aged 2 to 10 with multiple sclerosis. The source material was blood. CDR3 sequence reads: CASSYSQAGQYF. In DNA, the CDR3 is TGTGCCAGCAGTTACTCCCAAGCGGGGCAGTACTTC.